The present T cell receptor beta chain was sequenced within a study of blood T cells in healthy people across ages. The CDR3 runs 13 residues. Germline CDR1 SGHTA, CDR2 FQGNSA. Trimming removed 3 bases from V and 6 bases from J, with 11 bases in between. Alongside a J-beta primer mix, a sample-barcoded 5' primer served in a second PCR lasting 7 to 11 cycles. One entry per CDR3 protein, called by TCRdb with MiXCR from the 5' RACE reads. The repertoire holds 1,500,000 or so distinct CDR3 sequences, roughly 43% seen once, with approximately 4% in the top ten. This clonotype was found a few times. Its antigen is unidentified. Study-level points and caveats: Estimates based on one million T cells were treated as lower bounds.

The chain joins TRBV7-2 to TRBJ1-2, with a tentative D call TRBD1 (5 bases). The sequence was collected from a woman aged 18 to 35 in good health. The material sequenced was blood. The CDR3 sequence: CASSLTVGDGYTF. In DNA, the CDR3 is TGTGCCAGCAGCTTGACAGTTGGGGATGGCTACACCTTC.